The table lists the clone carrying this TCR beta chain with many counts. Its antigen is currently unknown. Semi-nested PCR with Nested Universal Primer A followed constant-region reverse priming of full-length variable regions. TCRdb analysed the 5' RACE reads with MiXCR anew, one entry per CDR3 protein. The repertoire consists of 35,000 to 50,000 distinct CDR3 sequences, with around 20% occurring once and the leading ten covering 4%. Tregs were sorted as CD4+CD25+CD127-/low cells. The CDR3 extends over 14 amino acids. The germline V and J ends were trimmed by 3 bases and 2 bases, with 8 bases remaining between them. Germline loops: CDR1 MNHEY, CDR2 SMNVEV (reference sequence). Overall study findings and caveats: Tumor-infiltrating Treg TCR alpha and beta sequences overlapped most with tumor naive CD4+ T cells, then blood naive. The larger cohort examined one V-J beta rearrangement, not whole repertoires.

The sample consisted of Tregs sorted from blood. V is TRBV27 and J is TRBJ2-1; D not resolved. The clonotype originates from a female donor with breast cancer. The CDR3 nucleotides read TGTGCCAGCAGTTTCTATGGTGCCTACAATGAGCAGTTCTTC. It encodes CASSFYGAYNEQFF.